Listed here are 23 T cell receptor beta chains from one sample, sequenced in a study of T-cell reconstitution after alpha-beta-depleted transplantation in children. Study-level findings and limits: T-cell counts and diversity were attributed mostly to newly produced T cells one year after transplant.

Their antigen targets remain unknown. TCRbeta library preparation incorporated unique molecular identifiers. TCRdb called the PCR reads again in MiXCR, with one record for every CDR3 protein. The sample gives around 270,000 distinct CDR3 sequences, 7.5% to 9% of which show up once; approximately 9.1% is in the top ten. Sequenced here: peripheral blood, sampled 360 days after TCRalphabeta/CD19-depleted stem cell transplant. Receptors were obtained from a female patient aged 2-15 years who had a stem cell transplant for Fanconi anemia, so the T cells may come from the graft donor.

This clonotype was counted ten times or more. This chain joins TRBV30 and TRBJ2-1, with TRBD2 matching 12 bases. The CDR3 runs to 14 residues. V lost 1 base to trimming and J lost 6 bases; unmatched junction nucleotides: 1. Germline assignment: CDR1 GTSNPN and CDR2 SVGIG (reference sequence). In DNA, the CDR3 is TGTGCCTGGAGTGCGGGACTAGCGGGCAATGAGCAGTTCTTC. Protein product: CAWSAGLAGNEQFF.

This clonotype appeared a few times. The chain recombines TRBV12-3 or TRBV12-4 with TRBJ2-5; D possibly corresponds to TRBD2 (6 bases). Trimming stripped 4 bases from V and 6 bases from J, with 9 bases between. This CDR3 comprises 12 residues. The CDR3, as DNA: TGTGCCAGCAGTTCAGGGAGGCAGACCCAGTACTTC. Its protein product is CASSSGRQTQYF.

This clonotype came up many times. This chain joins TRBV6-5 and TRBJ2-7; 9 bases map to TRBD1. Losses at the gene ends were 2 bases for V and 6 bases for J; bases not matched to a gene: 5. This CDR3 has 14 amino acids. Per germline, CDR1 MNHEY and CDR2 SVGAGI. The CDR3 DNA sequence: TGTGCCAGCAGTTACGGGACAGGGATCAGCGAGCAGTACTTC. Translation gives CASSYGTGISEQYF.

This clonotype was counted at least ten times. CDR3 bases: TGCAGCGTTGAAGATCCATTCTCGGTGGAGACCCAGTACTTC. It yields the protein CSVEDPFSVETQYF. The chain has TRBV29-1 and TRBJ2-5, with D unresolved. The CDR3 sequence is 14 residues long. CDR1 and CDR2 (germline): SQVTM, ANQGSEA. V lost 0 bases and J lost 5, with 13 bases in between.

The genes are TRBV19 and TRBJ2-2; possibly TRBD1 for D (5 bases). The CDR3 is 15 residues long. From germline, CDR1 is LNHDA and CDR2 SQIVND (reference sequence). V lost 7 bases to trimming and J lost 1 base, with 13 bases between them. The CDR3 protein is CASISAGWNTGELFF. The CDR3 coding sequence is TGTGCCAGTATCTCGGCAGGGTGGAACACCGGGGAGCTGTTTTTT.

This clonotype appeared many times. The chain couples TRBV18 to TRBJ2-5; D is unclear. The CDR3 has 13 amino acids. V lost 3 bases, J lost 1 base, and 6 bases lay in between. Germline values: CDR1 KGHSH, CDR2 LQKENI. CDR3 amino acids: CASSPYSQETQYF. Here the CDR3 DNA reads TGTGCCAGCTCACCGTACAGCCAAGAGACCCAGTACTTC. Drawing the rest from reference TRBV18 and TRBJ2-5, the complete variable domain is NAGVMQNPRHLVRRRGQEARLRCSPMKGHSHVYWYRQLPEEGLKFMVYLQKENIIDESGMPKERFSAEFPKEGPSILRIQQVVRGDSAAYFCASSPYSQETQYFGPGTRLLVL.

There are many counts of this clonotype. The chain recombines TRBV5-1 with TRBJ2-2, with D uncertain. The ends were cut back, 0 bases at V and 1 base at J, with 16 bases in the middle. The CDR3 covers 18 residues. Germline CDR1 is SGHRS and CDR2 is YFSETQ. CDR3 amino acids: CASSLVGRYLVNTGELFF. In nucleotides, the CDR3 is TGCGCCAGCAGCTTGGTCGGGCGTTATTTAGTGAACACCGGGGAGCTGTTTTTT.

This clonotype was counted at least ten times. The rearrangement joins TRBV12-3 or TRBV12-4 to TRBJ2-7; possible D gene TRBD2, 6 bases. The CDR3 has 15 amino acids. V was shortened by 3 bases and J by 6 bases, with 18 bases between the two germline ends. For the CDR3, the DNA is TGTGCCAGCAGTTTTTTTCGGCAGGGAGGCCGCGAGCAGTACTTC. Translation: CASSFFRQGGREQYF.

This clonotype was observed at least ten times. The rearrangement uses TRBV7-2 and TRBJ2-3, with D uncertain. CDR1 is SGHTA, CDR2 FQGNSA, per germline. The CDR3 is 16 amino acids. The germline V and J ends were trimmed by 3 bases and 6 bases, with 19 bases remaining between them. The CDR3 sequence: CASSFRAVPVGDTQYF. The CDR3 nucleotides are TGTGCCAGCAGCTTTAGAGCCGTCCCCGTTGGGGATACGCAGTATTTT. The whole variable domain, remainder taken from reference TRBV7-2 and TRBJ2-3, is GAGVSQSPSNKVTEKGKDVELRCDPISGHTALYWYRQSLGQGLEFLIYFQGNSAPDKSGLPSDRFSAERTGGSVSTLTIQRTQQEDSAVYLCASSFRAVPVGDTQYFGPGTRLTVL.

In this sample, this clonotype turned up a few times. The chain carries TRBV30 and TRBJ1-1, with D tentatively TRBD1 (5 bases). CDR1 is GTSNPN and CDR2 is SVGIG in the germline V gene (reference sequence). Trimming removed 7 bases from V and 4 bases from J, with 16 bases in between. The CDR3 runs to 13 residues. Here the CDR3 DNA reads TGTGCCTCAAAACAAGGGGTAGGCACTGAAGCTTTCTTT. This translates into CASKQGVGTEAFF.

CDR3 DNA sequence: TGCGCCAGCAGCTTGGGGGACAGGGGTAGGATCGCCTATGGCTACACCTTC. Protein: CASSLGDRGRIAYGYTF. V and J are TRBV5-1 and TRBJ1-2, with TRBD1 identical over 10 bases. J gave up 4 bases and V 0 bases, and 9 bases lay outside the gene matches. From germline, CDR1 is SGHRS and CDR2 YFSETQ. CDR3 length: 17 amino acids.

The V call is TRBV6-2 or TRBV6-3, the J call TRBJ2-2; TRBD1 is a possible D gene (6 bases). The V gene lost 9 bases and the J gene lost 5 bases, with 13 bases spanning the gap. CDR3 length: 13 amino acids. Germline V gene lookup returns CDR1 MNHEY and CDR2 SVGEGT. In DNA form, the CDR3 reads TGTGCCAGAACAGGGTGCTGTACCGGGGAGCTGTTTTTT. Translation gives CARTGCCTGELFF.

This clonotype occurred a few times. The chain recombines TRBV28 with TRBJ2-7; D possibly corresponds to TRBD2 (6 bases). The germline V and J ends were trimmed by 5 bases and 4 bases, with 18 bases remaining between them. This CDR3 comprises 15 residues. CDR1 is MDHEN and CDR2 is SYDVKM in the germline V gene. The DNA for the CDR3 is TGTGCCAGCAGTCCCCCCGATTGGGGACTTTACGAGCAGTACGTC. Translated: CASSPPDWGLYEQYV.

Ten or more counts support this clonotype. The rearrangement uses TRBV7-6 and TRBJ2-1, with D perhaps TRBD1 or TRBD2 (5 bases each). Germline V CDR1 and CDR2: SGHVS, FNYEAQ. The CDR3 is made up of 13 amino acids. The V end lost 5 bases, the J end lost 10 bases, and 15 bases lay between the germline ends. CDR3 protein: CASSPPGTLEQFF. CDR3 sequence (DNA): TGTGCCAGCAGCCCGCCCGGGACCCTCGAGCAGTTCTTC.

This clonotype has a count of ten or more. The chain carries TRBV29-1 and TRBJ2-5; TRBD1 might be the D (9 bases). The germline V and J ends were trimmed by 6 bases and 4 bases, with 18 bases remaining between them. The CDR3 runs 14 residues. The germline V gene encodes CDR1 SQVTM and CDR2 ANQGSEA. CDR3 amino acids: CSVTLAGQGETQYF. CDR3 in DNA: TGCAGCGTCACTTTAGCGGGACAGGGAGAGACCCAGTACTTC.

This clonotype was found many times. The rearrangement uses TRBV28 and TRBJ2-1; the match to TRBD2 covers 16 bases. The CDR3 contains 18 residues. Germline CDR1 and CDR2: MDHEN and SYDVKM. The ends lost 4 bases at V and 0 bases at J; junction bases unmatched: 3. CDR3 coding DNA: TGTGCCAGCAGTTCGGGACTAGCGGGGGGGAGCTCCTACAATGAGCAGTTCTTC. It yields the protein CASSSGLAGGSSYNEQFF.

This clonotype was found many times. The chain uses TRBV7-2 and TRBJ2-5; D remains ambiguous. V was shortened by 3 bases and J by 1 base, with 9 bases between the two germline ends. The CDR3 contains 14 residues. Germline CDR1 reads SGHTA; CDR2 reads FQGNSA. The CDR3 here is CASSLQLLQETQYF. The CDR3 DNA is TGTGCCAGCAGCTTGCAACTTCTCCAAGAGACCCAGTACTTC.

This clonotype was observed at least ten times. This chain uses TRBV12-3 or TRBV12-4 with TRBJ1-3; D call uncertain. This CDR3 contains 10 residues. V lost 11 bases to trimming and J lost 4 bases, with 6 bases between them. CDR3 in DNA: TGTGCCCTAGGGGGAAACACCATATATTTT. The encoded protein is CALGGNTIYF.

In this sample, this clonotype turned up many times. The genes are TRBV2 and TRBJ2-1; tentative D call: TRBD1 (8 bases). Germline-derived CDR1 and CDR2 are SNHLY and FYNNEI. The germline V and J ends were trimmed by 7 bases and 5 bases, with 15 bases remaining between them. The CDR3 runs to 14 residues. The CDR3 is CASNRGGLNNEQFF. CDR3 sequence (DNA): TGTGCCAGCAACAGGGGGGGTTTAAACAATGAGCAGTTCTTC.

This clonotype was seen at least ten times. The chain links TRBV7-3 to TRBJ1-1; D uncertain. This CDR3 contains 13 residues. The ends were cut back, 3 bases at V and 0 bases at J, with 5 bases in the middle. Germline V lookup: CDR1 SGHTA, CDR2 FQGTGA. CDR3 protein: CASSFNLNTEAFF. The CDR3 DNA sequence: TGTGCCAGCAGCTTCAATCTGAACACTGAAGCTTTCTTT.

As to this clonotype: The junction and the germline gene differ at one end; a read error may be behind it. The V call is TRBV7-8, the J call TRBJ2-7; D assignment may be TRBD1 or TRBD2 (5 bases each). CDR1 and CDR2 (germline): SGHVS, FQNEAQ. This CDR3 has 15 amino acids. The CDR3 is CASSSPGPSWYGQYF. The CDR3 nucleotides are TGTGCCAGCAGCTCACCGGGACCGTCATGGTACGGGCAGTACTTC.

This clonotype was observed at least ten times. This CDR3 reads CASRRGAGTISYNHEQFF. The CDR3 DNA reads as TGTGCCAGCAGGCGGGGCGCGGGTACTATCTCCTACAACCATGAGCAGTTCTTC. The rearrangement joins TRBV28 to TRBJ2-1; tentative D call: TRBD2 (6 bases). The V gene's germline CDR1 is MDHEN and CDR2 SYDVKM. With 6 bases removed from V and 8 bases from J, the gap between germline ends came to 29 bases. The CDR3 is 18 amino acids.

The CDR3 here is CASSLGDSKNYGYTF. The CDR3 DNA reads TGTGCCAGCAGCTTAGGGGACAGTAAAAACTATGGCTACACCTTC. The J gene is TRBJ1-2, the V gene TRBV7-9; 7 bases align to TRBD1. V lost 1 base and J lost 2; bases outside the gene matches: 4. CDR1 and CDR2 from the germline V gene are SEHNR and FQNEAQ (reference sequence). The CDR3 has 15 residues.